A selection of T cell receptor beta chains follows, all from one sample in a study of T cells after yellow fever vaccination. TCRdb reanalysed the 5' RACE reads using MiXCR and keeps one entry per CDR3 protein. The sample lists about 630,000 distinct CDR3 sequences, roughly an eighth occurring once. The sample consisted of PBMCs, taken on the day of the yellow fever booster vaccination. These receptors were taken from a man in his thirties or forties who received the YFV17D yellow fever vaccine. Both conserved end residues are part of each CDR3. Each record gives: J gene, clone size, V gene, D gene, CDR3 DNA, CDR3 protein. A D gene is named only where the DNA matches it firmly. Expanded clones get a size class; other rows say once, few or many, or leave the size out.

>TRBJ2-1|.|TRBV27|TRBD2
TGTGCCAGCAGTTCCCTCGGGACTATTAGTGAGCAGTTCTTC
CASSSLGTISEQFF
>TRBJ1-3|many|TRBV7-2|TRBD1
TGTGCCAGCAGCCTGGGACAGGGGAAAAACACCATATATTTT
CASSLGQGKNTIYF
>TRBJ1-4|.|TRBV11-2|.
TGTGCCAGCAGCCTTAGCCAGGCGGAAAAACTGTTTTTT
CASSLSQAEKLFF
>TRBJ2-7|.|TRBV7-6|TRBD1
TGTGCCAGCAGCCGCGGAGGACAGGGGTTGCACGAGCAGTACTTC
CASSRGGQGLHEQYF
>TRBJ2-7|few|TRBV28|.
TGTGCCAGCACCCCTGGAGGTAGTTCGCGGTACGAGCAGTACTTC
CASTPGGSSRYEQYF
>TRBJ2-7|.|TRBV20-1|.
TGCAGTGCTAGTCCCCCGGACTTCTCCTACGAGCAGTACTTC
CSASPPDFSYEQYF
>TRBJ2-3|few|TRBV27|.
TGTGCCAGCAAGGCCTCGACCACAGATACGCAGTATTTT
CASKASTTDTQYF
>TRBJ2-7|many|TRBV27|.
TGTGCCAGCAGTTTAAACTGGGAAGAGGAGGGTTTTGGCTCCTACGAGCAGTACTTC
CASSLNWEEEGFGSYEQYF
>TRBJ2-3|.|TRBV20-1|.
TGCAGTGCAGGCGTGACGTCGTACACAGATACGCAGTATTTT
CSAGVTSYTDTQYF
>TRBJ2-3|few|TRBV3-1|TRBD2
TGTGCCAGCAGCCAAGAGGGACTAGCGGGACCAGATACGCAGTATTTT
CASSQEGLAGPDTQYF
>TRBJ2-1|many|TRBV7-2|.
TGTGCCAGCAGCCTTATTGGCAATGAGCAGTTCTTC
CASSLIGNEQFF
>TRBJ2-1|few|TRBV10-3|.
TGTGCCATCAGGGGGGCGCCAACCCCCAATGAGCAGTTCTTC
CAIRGAPTPNEQFF
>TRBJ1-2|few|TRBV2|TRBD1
TGTGCCAGCCCCGGGACAGGGGTCTATGGCTACACCTTC
CASPGTGVYGYTF
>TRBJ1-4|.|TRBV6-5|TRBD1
TGTGCCAGCAGTTCATCGAGGACAGGGGAGGCTGAAAAACTGTTTTTT
CASSSSRTGEAEKLFF
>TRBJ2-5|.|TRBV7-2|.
TGTGCCAGCAGCTTTAAACCAGGTTGGGAGACCCAGTACTTC
CASSFKPGWETQYF
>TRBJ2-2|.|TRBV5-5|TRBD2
TGTGCCAGCAGCACTAGGGGGACTAGCGGGAGTTGGACCGGGGAGCTGTTTTTT
CASSTRGTSGSWTGELFF
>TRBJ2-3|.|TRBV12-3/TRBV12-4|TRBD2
TGTGCCAGCAGTCGTAGCGGGAGGGGGGCAGATACGCAGTATTTT
CASSRSGRGADTQYF
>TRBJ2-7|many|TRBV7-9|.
TGTGCCAGCAGCTCGGGAGCTAGCTCGGGGCAGTACTTC
CASSSGASSGQYF
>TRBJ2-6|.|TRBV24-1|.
TGTGCCACCAGTGATTCGGGCCGAGGGGCCCCTGGGGCCAACGTCCTGACTTTC
CATSDSGRGAPGANVLTF
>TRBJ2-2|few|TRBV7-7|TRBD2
TGTGCTAGCAGCTTAGCGACTAGCGCCGGGGAGCTGTTTTTT
CASSLATSAGELFF
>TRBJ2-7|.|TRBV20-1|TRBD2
TGCAGTGCTAGAGACGCGGGAGCAACCTACGAGCAGTACTTC
CSARDAGATYEQYF
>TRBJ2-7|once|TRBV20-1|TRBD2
TGCAGTGCTAGAGGGCCGGGCGGGACTAGCGGAAGCTCCTACGAGCAGTACTTC
CSARGPGGTSGSSYEQYF
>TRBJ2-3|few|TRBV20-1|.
TGCAGTGCCGGGCCCCCCTTGGATACGCAGTATTTT
CSAGPPLDTQYF
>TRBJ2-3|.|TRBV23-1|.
TGCGCCAGCACCCCCTGGGACGGGACATCTAGGACAGATACGCAGTATTTT
CASTPWDGTSRTDTQYF
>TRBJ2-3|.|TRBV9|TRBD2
TGTGCCAGCAGCATACGACTAGCGGGAGGGCCCGATACGCAGTATTTT
CASSIRLAGGPDTQYF
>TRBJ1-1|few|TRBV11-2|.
TGTGCCAGCAGCACACAGGCAGGGAACACTGAAGCTTTCTTT
CASSTQAGNTEAFF
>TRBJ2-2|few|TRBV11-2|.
TGTGCCAGCAGCCGGAATCTGGGGGGCGGGGAGCTGTTTTTT
CASSRNLGGGELFF
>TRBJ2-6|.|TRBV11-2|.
TGTGCCAGCAGCTTAGTTCCCGGGGGTTCTGGGGCCAACGTCCTGACTTTC
CASSLVPGGSGANVLTF
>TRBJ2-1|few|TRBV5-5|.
TGTGCCAGCAGCTTGTCCTACTCGAACTACAATGAGCAGTTCTTC
CASSLSYSNYNEQFF
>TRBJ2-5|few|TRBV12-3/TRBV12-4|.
TGTGCCAGCGGCAAGACCATTGAAACGGCCCAGTACTTC
CASGKTIETAQYF
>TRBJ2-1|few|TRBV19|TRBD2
TGTGCCAGTAGCCCCGGGACTAGCGGGATAACAAGCTCCTACAATGAGCAGTTCTTC
CASSPGTSGITSSYNEQFF
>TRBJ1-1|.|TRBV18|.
TGTGCCAGCTCACCACCGGGAGCGTCAAACACTGAAGCTTTCTTT
CASSPPGASNTEAFF
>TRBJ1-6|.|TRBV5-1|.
TGCGCCAGCAGCTTGGGTTCCGGGATTTATTCACCCCTCCACTTT
CASSLGSGIYSPLHF
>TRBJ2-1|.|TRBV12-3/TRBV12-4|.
TGTGCCAGCAACACGTATATTAACAATGAGCAGTTCTTC
CASNTYINNEQFF
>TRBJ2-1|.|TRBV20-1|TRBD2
TGCAGTGCTAAGACTAGCGGGAGGTACAATGAGCAGTTCTTC
CSAKTSGRYNEQFF
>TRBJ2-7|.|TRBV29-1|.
TGCAGCGTTGAAGAGGCCGGGGGGCAGTACTTC
CSVEEAGGQYF
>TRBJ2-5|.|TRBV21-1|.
TGTGCCAGCAACCGGACTAGCGGGAGGGAGACCCAGTACTTC
CASNRTSGRETQYF
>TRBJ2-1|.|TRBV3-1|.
TGTGCCAGCAGCCAGGGTATTAAATCCAATGAGCAGTTCTTC
CASSQGIKSNEQFF
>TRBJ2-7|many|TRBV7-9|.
TGTGCCAGCAGCTTATCAGGGACCGAGCAGTACTTC
CASSLSGTEQYF
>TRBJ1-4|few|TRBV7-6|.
TGTGCCAGCAGCTTATTCGGCTCGGCTAATGAAAAACTGTTTTTT
CASSLFGSANEKLFF
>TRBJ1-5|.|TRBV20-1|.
TGCAGTGCTAGATCGGGCGGGAGCAATCAGCCCCAGCATTTT
CSARSGGSNQPQHF